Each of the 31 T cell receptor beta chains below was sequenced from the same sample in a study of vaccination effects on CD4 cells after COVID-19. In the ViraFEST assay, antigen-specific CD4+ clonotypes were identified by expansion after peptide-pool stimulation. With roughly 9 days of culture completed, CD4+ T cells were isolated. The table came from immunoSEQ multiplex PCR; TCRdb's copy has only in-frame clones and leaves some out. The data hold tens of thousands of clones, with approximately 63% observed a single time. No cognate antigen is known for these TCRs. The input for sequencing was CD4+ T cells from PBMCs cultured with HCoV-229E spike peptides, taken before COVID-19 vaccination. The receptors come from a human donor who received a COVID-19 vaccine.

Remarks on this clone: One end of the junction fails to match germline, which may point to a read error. The CDR3 is CASSFSGSRTDTQYF. The CDR3 bases are TGTGCTAGCAGCTTTAGCGGGAGCCGCACAGATACGCAGTATTTT. The chain carries TRBV7-2 and TRBJ2-3; TRBD2 matches 9 bases. Germline lookup yields CDR1 SGHTA and CDR2 FQGNSA. There are 15 residues in the CDR3. The entire variable domain, with the rest obtained from reference TRBV7-2 and TRBJ2-3, is as follows: GAGVSQSPSNKVTEKGKDVELRCDPISGHTALYWYRQSLGQGLEFLIYFQGNSAPDKSGLPSDRFSAERTGGSVSTLTIQRTQQEDSAVYLCASSFSGSRTDTQYFGPGTRLTVL.

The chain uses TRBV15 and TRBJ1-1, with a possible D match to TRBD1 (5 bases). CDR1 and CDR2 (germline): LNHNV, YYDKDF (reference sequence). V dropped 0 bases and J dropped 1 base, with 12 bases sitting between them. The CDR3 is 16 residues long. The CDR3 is CATSREPTASNTEAFF. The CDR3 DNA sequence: TGTGCCACCAGCAGAGAACCGACAGCGTCGAACACTGAAGCTTTCTTT.

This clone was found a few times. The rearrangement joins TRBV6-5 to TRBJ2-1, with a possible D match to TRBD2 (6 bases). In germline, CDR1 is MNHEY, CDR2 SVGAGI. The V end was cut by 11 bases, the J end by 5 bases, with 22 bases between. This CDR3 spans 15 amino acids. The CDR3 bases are TGTGCCGCGGGGCAACCGGGACGGAAGAACAATGAGCAGTTCTTC. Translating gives CAAGQPGRKNNEQFF.

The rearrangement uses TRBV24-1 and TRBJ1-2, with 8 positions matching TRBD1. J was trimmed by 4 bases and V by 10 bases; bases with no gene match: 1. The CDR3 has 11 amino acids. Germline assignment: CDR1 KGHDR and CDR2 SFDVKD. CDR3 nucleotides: TGTGCCACGGGGACAGGCTATGGCTACACCTTC. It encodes CATGTGYGYTF.

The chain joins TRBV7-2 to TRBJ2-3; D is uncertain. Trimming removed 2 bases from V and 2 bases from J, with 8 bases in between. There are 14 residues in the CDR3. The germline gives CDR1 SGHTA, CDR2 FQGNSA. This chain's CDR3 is CASSLNRNTDTQYF. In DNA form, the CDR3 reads TGTGCCAGCAGCTTAAACAGAAACACAGATACGCAGTATTTT.

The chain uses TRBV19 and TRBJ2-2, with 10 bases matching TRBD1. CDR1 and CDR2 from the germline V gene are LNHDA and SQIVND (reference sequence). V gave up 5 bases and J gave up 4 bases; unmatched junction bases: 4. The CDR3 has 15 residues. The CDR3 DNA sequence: TGTGCCAGTAGTTCCGGGACAGGGGTCACCGGGGAGCTGTTTTTT. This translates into CASSSGTGVTGELFF.

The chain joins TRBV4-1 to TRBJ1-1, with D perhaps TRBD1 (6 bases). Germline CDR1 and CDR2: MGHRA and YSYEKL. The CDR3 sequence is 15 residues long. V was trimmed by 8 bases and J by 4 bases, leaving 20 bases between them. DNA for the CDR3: TGCGCCAGCCAGTCGCAGGGGTCCAGGCGCACTGAAGCTTTCTTT. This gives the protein CASQSQGSRRTEAFF.

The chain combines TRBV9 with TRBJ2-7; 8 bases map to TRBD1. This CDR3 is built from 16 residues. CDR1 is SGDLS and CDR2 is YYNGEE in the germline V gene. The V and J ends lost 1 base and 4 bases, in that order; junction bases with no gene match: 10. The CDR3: CASSVSVGTGQYEQYF. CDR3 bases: TGTGCCAGCAGCGTAAGTGTTGGGACAGGTCAGTACGAGCAGTACTTC.

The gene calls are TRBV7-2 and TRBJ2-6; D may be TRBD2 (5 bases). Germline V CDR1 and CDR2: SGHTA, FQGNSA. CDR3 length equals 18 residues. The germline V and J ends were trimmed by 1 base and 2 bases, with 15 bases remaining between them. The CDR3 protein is CASSLEKGVWAGANVLTF. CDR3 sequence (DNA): TGTGCCAGCAGCTTAGAAAAGGGAGTATGGGCTGGGGCCAACGTCCTGACTTTC.

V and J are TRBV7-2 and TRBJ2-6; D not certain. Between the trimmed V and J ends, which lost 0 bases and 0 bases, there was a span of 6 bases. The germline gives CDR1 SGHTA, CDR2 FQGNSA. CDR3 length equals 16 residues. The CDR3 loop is CASSLATHSGANVLTF. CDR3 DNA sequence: TGTGCCAGCAGCTTAGCCACCCACTCTGGGGCCAACGTCCTGACTTTC.

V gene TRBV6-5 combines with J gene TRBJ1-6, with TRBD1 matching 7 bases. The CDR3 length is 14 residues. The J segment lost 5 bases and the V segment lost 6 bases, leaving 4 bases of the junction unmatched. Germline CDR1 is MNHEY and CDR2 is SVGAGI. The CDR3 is CASSLQGNNSPLHF. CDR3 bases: TGTGCCAGCAGCTTACAGGGGAATAATTCACCCCTCCACTTT.

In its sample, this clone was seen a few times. The CDR3 nucleotides are TGCGCCAGCAGCTTGGGGTTGACTAGCGGGGTGCCCGGGGAGCTGTTTTTT. Amino acid sequence: CASSLGLTSGVPGELFF. The genes are TRBV5-1 and TRBJ2-2; TRBD2 agrees at 11 bases. J lost 6 bases, V lost 0 bases, and 7 bases had no gene match. Germline assignment: CDR1 SGHRS and CDR2 YFSETQ. This CDR3 region has 17 residues.

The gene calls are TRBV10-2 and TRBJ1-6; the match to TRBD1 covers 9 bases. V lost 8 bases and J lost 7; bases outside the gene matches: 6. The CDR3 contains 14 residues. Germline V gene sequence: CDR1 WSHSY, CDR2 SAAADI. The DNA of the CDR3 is TGCGCCAGCCAAAGACAGGGGGGAAATTCACCCCTCCACTTT. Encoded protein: CASQRQGGNSPLHF.

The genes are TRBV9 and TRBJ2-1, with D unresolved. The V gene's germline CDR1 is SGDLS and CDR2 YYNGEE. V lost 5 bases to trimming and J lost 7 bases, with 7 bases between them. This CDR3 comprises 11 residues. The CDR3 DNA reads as TGTGCCAGCAGACACGAGAATGAGCAGTTCTTC. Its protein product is CASRHENEQFF. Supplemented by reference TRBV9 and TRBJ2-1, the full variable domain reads DSGVTQTPKHLITATGQRVTLRCSPRSGDLSVYWYQQSLDQGLQFLIQYYNGEERAKGNILERFSAQQFPDLHSELNLSSLELGDSALYFCASRHENEQFFGPGTRLTVL.

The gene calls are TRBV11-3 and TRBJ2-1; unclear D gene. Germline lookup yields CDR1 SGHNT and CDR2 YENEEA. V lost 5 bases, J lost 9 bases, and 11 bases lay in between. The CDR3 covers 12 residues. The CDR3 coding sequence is TGTGCCAGCAGCCCCGCCGGTGGTGAGCAGTTCTTC. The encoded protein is CASSPAGGEQFF. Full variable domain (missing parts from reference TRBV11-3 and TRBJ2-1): EAGVVQSPRYKIIEKKQPVAFWCNPISGHNTLYWYLQNLGQGPELLIRYENEEAVDDSQLPKDRFSAERLKGVDSTLKIQPAELGDSAVYLCASSPAGGEQFFGPGTRLTVL.

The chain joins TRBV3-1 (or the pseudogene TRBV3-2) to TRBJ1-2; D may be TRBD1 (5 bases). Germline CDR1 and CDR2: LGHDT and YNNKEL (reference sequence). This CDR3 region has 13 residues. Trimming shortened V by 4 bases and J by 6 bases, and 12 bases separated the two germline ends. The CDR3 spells CASSRRGDHGYTF. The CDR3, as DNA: TGTGCCAGCAGCCGCCGGGGCGATCATGGCTACACCTTC.

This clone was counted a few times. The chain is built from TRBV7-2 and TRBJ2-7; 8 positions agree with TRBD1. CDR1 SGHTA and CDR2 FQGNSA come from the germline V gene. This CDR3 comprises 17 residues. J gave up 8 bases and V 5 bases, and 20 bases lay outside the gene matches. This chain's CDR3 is CASSLPRTGTSGGKQYF. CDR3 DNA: TGTGCCAGCAGCCTACCTAGGACAGGGACCTCAGGTGGCAAGCAGTACTTC.

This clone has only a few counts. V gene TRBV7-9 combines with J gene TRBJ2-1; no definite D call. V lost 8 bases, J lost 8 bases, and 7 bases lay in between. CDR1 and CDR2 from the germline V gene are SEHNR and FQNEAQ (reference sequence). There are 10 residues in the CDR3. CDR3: CASEDDEQFF. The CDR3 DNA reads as TGTGCCAGCGAGGACGATGAGCAGTTCTTC.

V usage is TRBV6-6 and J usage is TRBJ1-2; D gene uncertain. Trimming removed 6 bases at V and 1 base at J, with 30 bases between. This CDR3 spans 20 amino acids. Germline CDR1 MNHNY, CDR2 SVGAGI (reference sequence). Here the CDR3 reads CASSPQRPGEEYWGNYGYTF. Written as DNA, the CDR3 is TGTGCCAGCAGCCCCCAGAGGCCCGGGGAAGAATATTGGGGTAACTATGGCTACACCTTC.

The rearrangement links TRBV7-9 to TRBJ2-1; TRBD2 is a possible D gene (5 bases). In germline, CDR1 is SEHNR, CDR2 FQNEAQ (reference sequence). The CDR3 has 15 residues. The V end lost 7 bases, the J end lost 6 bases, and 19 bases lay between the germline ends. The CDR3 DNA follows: TGTGCCAGCATCCTTAACACACAGCGGACCAATGAGCAGTTCTTC. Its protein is CASILNTQRTNEQFF.

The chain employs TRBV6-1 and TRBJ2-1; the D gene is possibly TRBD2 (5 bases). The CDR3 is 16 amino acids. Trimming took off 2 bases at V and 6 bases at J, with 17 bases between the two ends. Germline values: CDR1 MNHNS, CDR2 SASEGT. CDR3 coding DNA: TGTGCCAGCAGTGAATTTGGTCTAGCCGTTCCCAATGAGCAGTTCTTC. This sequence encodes CASSEFGLAVPNEQFF.

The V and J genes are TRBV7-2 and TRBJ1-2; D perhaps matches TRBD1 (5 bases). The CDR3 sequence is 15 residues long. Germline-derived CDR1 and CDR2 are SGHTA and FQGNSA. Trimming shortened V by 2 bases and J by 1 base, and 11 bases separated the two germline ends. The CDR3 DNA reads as TGTGCCAGCAGCTTACTAGGGGTCCTTAACTATGGCTACACCTTC. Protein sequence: CASSLLGVLNYGYTF.

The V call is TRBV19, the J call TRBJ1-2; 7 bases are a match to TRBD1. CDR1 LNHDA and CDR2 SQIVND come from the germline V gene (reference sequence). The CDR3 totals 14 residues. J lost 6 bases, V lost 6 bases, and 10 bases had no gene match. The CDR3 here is CASSTSGGRNGYTF. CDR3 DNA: TGTGCCAGTAGCACATCAGGGGGACGTAATGGCTACACCTTC.

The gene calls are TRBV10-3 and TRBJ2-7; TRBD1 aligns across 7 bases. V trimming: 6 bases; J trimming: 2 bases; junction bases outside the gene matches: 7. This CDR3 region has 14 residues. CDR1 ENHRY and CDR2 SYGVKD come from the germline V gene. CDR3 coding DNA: TGTGCCATCAGCCAGAGACAGGGTACCTACGAGCAGTACTTC. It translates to CAISQRQGTYEQYF.

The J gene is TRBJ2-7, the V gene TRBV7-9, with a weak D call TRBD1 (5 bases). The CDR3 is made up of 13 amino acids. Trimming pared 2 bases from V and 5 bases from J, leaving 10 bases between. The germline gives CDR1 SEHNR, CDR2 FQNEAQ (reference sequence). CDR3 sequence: CASSLRGLNEQYF. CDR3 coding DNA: TGTGCCAGCAGCTTAAGGGGCTTGAACGAGCAGTACTTC.

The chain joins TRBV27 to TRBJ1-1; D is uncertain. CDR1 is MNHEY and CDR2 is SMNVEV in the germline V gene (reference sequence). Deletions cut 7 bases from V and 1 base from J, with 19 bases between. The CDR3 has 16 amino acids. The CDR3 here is CASTSMLGSPNTEAFF. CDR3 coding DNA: TGTGCCAGCACCTCAATGTTAGGGAGTCCGAACACTGAAGCTTTCTTT.

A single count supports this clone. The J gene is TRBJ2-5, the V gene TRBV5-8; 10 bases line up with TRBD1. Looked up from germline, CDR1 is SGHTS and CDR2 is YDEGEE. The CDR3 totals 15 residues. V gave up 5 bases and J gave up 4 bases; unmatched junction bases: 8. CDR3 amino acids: CASSKGTGESETQYF. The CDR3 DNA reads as TGTGCCAGCAGTAAAGGGACAGGGGAGTCAGAGACCCAGTACTTC.

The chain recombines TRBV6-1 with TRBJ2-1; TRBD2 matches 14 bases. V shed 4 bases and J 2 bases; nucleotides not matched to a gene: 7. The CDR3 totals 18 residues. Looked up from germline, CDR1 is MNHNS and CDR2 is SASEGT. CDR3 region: CASSGTGTSGRAYNEQFF. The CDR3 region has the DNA TGTGCCAGCAGTGGCACCGGGACTAGCGGGAGAGCCTACAATGAGCAGTTCTTC.

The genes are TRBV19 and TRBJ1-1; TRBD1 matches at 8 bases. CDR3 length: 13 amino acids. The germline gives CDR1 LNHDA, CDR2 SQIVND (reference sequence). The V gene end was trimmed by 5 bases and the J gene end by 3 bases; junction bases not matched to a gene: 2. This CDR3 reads CASSQGAYTEAFF. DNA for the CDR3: TGTGCCAGTAGTCAGGGGGCTTACACTGAAGCTTTCTTT.

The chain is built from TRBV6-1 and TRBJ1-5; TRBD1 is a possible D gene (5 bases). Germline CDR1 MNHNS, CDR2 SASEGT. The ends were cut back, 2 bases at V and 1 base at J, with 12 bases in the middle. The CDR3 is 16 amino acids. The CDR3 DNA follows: TGTGCCAGCAGTGAACTAGGGTCAGGGAGCAATCAGCCCCAGCATTTT. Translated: CASSELGSGSNQPQHF.

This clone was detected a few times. The CDR3 here is CVSLMNTEAFF. The CDR3 nucleotides read TGTGTCTCGCTTATGAACACTGAAGCTTTCTTT. The chain has TRBV6-5 and TRBJ1-1; no definite D call. The CDR3 is 11 residues long. Germline CDR1 is MNHEY and CDR2 is SVGAGI.